The T cell receptor beta chain under discussion was sequenced for a study of T cells in Graves' hyperthyroidism and ophthalmopathy. The CDR3 consists of 15 residues. CDR1 is SGHRS, CDR2 YFSETQ, per germline. The V gene lost 4 bases and the J gene lost 2 bases, with 16 bases spanning the gap. Template material for amplifying TCR beta CDR3 regions consisted of RNA transcripts. Carried out on the TCR CDR3, a first-round RT-PCR used the HTBI primer set. TCRdb recomputed calls from the multiplex PCR reads with MiXCR, one row per CDR3 protein. The profile shows some 400,000 distinct CDR3 sequences, approximately 13% of them singletons. Patients showing uncontrolled infection, other autoimmune disease, pregnancy or lactation were ineligible. Blood sampling occurred at first hyperthyroidism diagnosis, ahead of any ophthalmopathy symptoms. Using less than 12 ml of fresh peripheral blood, PBMCs were prepared.

Study-wide findings and caveats: Separation of ophthalmopathy from stable hyperthyroidism was achieved by a 13 V-J model.

Of note for this clonotype: Its specificity is not known.

J is TRBJ2-7 and V is TRBV5-1; D possibly matches TRBD1 or TRBD2 (5 bases each). Sequenced material: blood. This TCR was sampled from a man aged 30-40 years with Graves' hyperthyroidism that later progressed to Graves' ophthalmopathy. Here the CDR3 DNA reads TGCGCCAGCAGCACCGACGGGACCTTTACCTACGAGCAGTACTTC. Protein: CASSTDGTFTYEQYF.